These T cell receptor beta chains were read from a single sample in a study of T cell responses to AZD1222 COVID-19 vaccine. TCRdb's copy holds only in-frame clones and misses some; the assay was immunoSEQ multiplex PCR. The sample carries about 150,000 clones, about 92% recorded once. The sample consisted of peripheral blood, taken on day 0 of AZD1222 vaccination. The source of these receptors is an adult in good health. CDR3s include the opening cysteine and the closing phenylalanine or tryptophan. The D gene is left open where the match is weak. The size entry is marked missing in some rows and otherwise reads once, few, many or a size class.

j_gene: TRBJ1-1; len: 14; v_gene: TRBV7-2; d_gene: -; abundance: -; CDR3aa: CASSQRRTAFEAFF; CDR3nt: TGTGCCAGCAGCCAAAGACGGACAGCCTTTGAAGCTTTCTTT
j_gene: TRBJ1-2; len: 15; v_gene: TRBV6-6; d_gene: -; abundance: -; CDR3aa: CASSYSKGLGYGYTF; CDR3nt: TGTGCCAGCAGTTACTCGAAGGGGCTAGGCTATGGCTACACCTTC
j_gene: TRBJ2-1; len: 17; v_gene: TRBV9; d_gene: TRBD1; abundance: -; CDR3aa: CASSSTPGQGFYNEQFF; CDR3nt: TGTGCCAGCAGCTCTACCCCGGGACAGGGTTTCTACAATGAGCAGTTCTTC
j_gene: TRBJ1-1; len: 13; v_gene: TRBV7-8; d_gene: -; abundance: once; CDR3aa: CASSSGTNTEAFF; CDR3nt: TGTGCCAGCAGCTCCGGGACGAACACTGAAGCTTTCTTT
j_gene: TRBJ1-4; len: 17; v_gene: TRBV3-1/TRBV3-2; d_gene: -; abundance: once; CDR3aa: CASSQVSGGLTNEKLFF; CDR3nt: TGTGCCAGCAGCCAAGTGTCCGGGGGGCTGACTAATGAAAAACTGTTTTTT
j_gene: TRBJ1-4; len: 15; v_gene: TRBV10-1; d_gene: TRBD1; abundance: -; CDR3aa: CASSESRTGNEKLFF; CDR3nt: TGCGCCAGCAGTGAGTCGAGGACAGGAAATGAAAAACTGTTTTTT
j_gene: TRBJ1-1; len: 16; v_gene: TRBV2; d_gene: -; abundance: -; CDR3aa: CASSERRGSLNTEAFF; CDR3nt: TGTGCCAGCAGTGAAAGACGAGGTAGCCTGAACACTGAAGCTTTCTTT
j_gene: TRBJ2-7; len: 16; v_gene: TRBV6-5; d_gene: TRBD1; abundance: -; CDR3aa: CASSYGTGGEPYEQYF; CDR3nt: TGTGCCAGCAGTTACGGGACAGGGGGCGAACCCTACGAGCAGTACTTC
j_gene: TRBJ2-1; len: 17; v_gene: TRBV7-6; d_gene: TRBD2; abundance: -; CDR3aa: CASSLVLAGGRHNEQFF; CDR3nt: TGTGCCAGCAGCTTAGTTCTAGCGGGAGGGCGGCACAATGAGCAGTTCTTC
j_gene: TRBJ1-4; len: 13; v_gene: TRBV2; d_gene: -; abundance: -; CDR3aa: CASSEDLGEKLFF; CDR3nt: TGTGCCAGCAGTGAGGATCTGGGGGAAAAACTGTTTTTT
j_gene: TRBJ2-5; len: 16; v_gene: TRBV7-8; d_gene: TRBD2; abundance: -; CDR3aa: CASSLGLAGGQETQYF; CDR3nt: TGTGCCAGCAGCCTGGGACTAGCGGGGGGGCAAGAGACCCAGTACTTC
j_gene: TRBJ2-4; len: 13; v_gene: TRBV14; d_gene: -; abundance: -; CDR3aa: CASSQDSRTVKYF; CDR3nt: TGTGCCAGCAGCCAAGATTCTAGGACAGTCAAGTACTTC
j_gene: TRBJ1-2; len: 16; v_gene: TRBV6-5; d_gene: -; abundance: -; CDR3aa: CASSSSYGGVNYGYTF; CDR3nt: TGTGCCAGCAGTTCATCTTACGGAGGGGTTAACTATGGCTACACCTTC
j_gene: TRBJ1-5; len: 13; v_gene: TRBV12-3/TRBV12-4; d_gene: TRBD1; abundance: few; CDR3aa: CASTTTGIQPQHF; CDR3nt: TGTGCCAGCACCACGACAGGGATTCAGCCCCAGCATTTT
j_gene: TRBJ1-6; len: 13; v_gene: TRBV27; d_gene: -; abundance: -; CDR3aa: CASSVNRESPLHF; CDR3nt: TGTGCCAGCAGTGTGAACAGGGAATCACCCCTCCACTTT
j_gene: TRBJ2-5; len: 13; v_gene: TRBV5-1; d_gene: -; abundance: -; CDR3aa: CASSLGGGETQYF; CDR3nt: TGCGCCAGCAGCCTGGGAGGTGGTGAGACCCAGTACTTC
j_gene: TRBJ1-5; len: 13; v_gene: TRBV7-8; d_gene: -; abundance: -; CDR3aa: CASTLETGQPQHF; CDR3nt: TGTGCCAGCACACTTGAAACGGGGCAGCCCCAGCATTTT
j_gene: TRBJ2-1; len: 14; v_gene: TRBV7-9; d_gene: TRBD1; abundance: -; CDR3aa: CASSPRDRDNEQFF; CDR3nt: TGTGCCAGCAGTCCCCGGGACAGGGACAATGAGCAGTTCTTC
j_gene: TRBJ1-4; len: 16; v_gene: TRBV25-1; d_gene: -; abundance: -; CDR3aa: CASSDARGLGNEKLFF; CDR3nt: TGTGCCAGCAGTGACGCCCGGGGGTTGGGGAATGAAAAACTGTTTTTT
j_gene: TRBJ2-1; len: 15; v_gene: TRBV6-5; d_gene: -; abundance: -; CDR3aa: CASSYKGLPDNEQFF; CDR3nt: TGTGCCAGCAGTTACAAGGGACTGCCGGATAATGAGCAGTTCTTC
j_gene: TRBJ2-4; len: 15; v_gene: TRBV15; d_gene: -; abundance: once; CDR3aa: CATSRENRGGDIQYF; CDR3nt: TGTGCCACCAGCAGAGAGAACAGGGGAGGGGACATTCAGTACTTC
j_gene: TRBJ1-1; len: 16; v_gene: TRBV5-6; d_gene: -; abundance: -; CDR3aa: CASSLAGAGANTEAFF; CDR3nt: TGTGCCAGCAGCTTGGCCGGCGCAGGAGCAAACACTGAAGCTTTCTTT
j_gene: TRBJ2-7; len: 11; v_gene: TRBV11-2; d_gene: -; abundance: once; CDR3aa: CASTEGREQYF; CDR3nt: TGTGCCAGCACCGAGGGTAGGGAGCAGTACTTC
j_gene: TRBJ1-3; len: 16; v_gene: TRBV4-1; d_gene: -; abundance: -; CDR3aa: CASSQERTVGGNTIYF; CDR3nt: TGCGCCAGCAGCCAAGAGAGGACAGTCGGTGGAAACACCATATATTTT
j_gene: TRBJ2-1; len: 16; v_gene: TRBV5-1; d_gene: -; abundance: -; CDR3aa: CASSQQGARSYNEQFF; CDR3nt: TGCGCCAGCAGCCAGCAAGGGGCGCGCTCCTACAATGAGCAGTTCTTC
j_gene: TRBJ1-3; len: 13; v_gene: TRBV25-1; d_gene: -; abundance: -; CDR3aa: CAVGGTPGNTIYF; CDR3nt: TGTGCCGTGGGGGGGACACCGGGAAACACCATATATTTT
j_gene: TRBJ2-1; len: 13; v_gene: TRBV7-3; d_gene: -; abundance: -; CDR3aa: CASSSGLSDEQFF; CDR3nt: TGTGCCAGCAGCTCCGGCCTTAGCGATGAGCAGTTCTTC
j_gene: TRBJ2-7; len: 14; v_gene: TRBV6-5; d_gene: -; abundance: -; CDR3aa: CASTVPRRAYEQYF; CDR3nt: TGTGCCAGCACTGTCCCCCGGCGAGCCTACGAGCAGTACTTC
j_gene: TRBJ2-2; len: 13; v_gene: TRBV6-5; d_gene: TRBD1; abundance: -; CDR3aa: CASSLQGAGELFF; CDR3nt: TGTGCCAGCAGTTTACAGGGGGCCGGGGAGCTGTTTTTT
j_gene: TRBJ2-3; len: 13; v_gene: TRBV12-3/TRBV12-4; d_gene: -; abundance: -; CDR3aa: CATLEGGTDTQYF; CDR3nt: TGTGCCACCTTAGAGGGTGGGACAGATACGCAGTATTTT
j_gene: TRBJ2-7; len: 13; v_gene: TRBV5-5; d_gene: -; abundance: -; CDR3aa: CASSPTGPPQQYF; CDR3nt: TGTGCCAGCAGCCCGACGGGACCGCCCCAGCAGTACTTC
j_gene: TRBJ1-2; len: 12; v_gene: TRBV11-1; d_gene: -; abundance: -; CDR3aa: CASSWSGYGYTF; CDR3nt: TGTGCCAGCAGCTGGTCGGGTTATGGCTACACCTTC
j_gene: TRBJ1-2; len: 15; v_gene: TRBV7-9; d_gene: -; abundance: -; CDR3aa: CASSPLPQVNYGYTF; CDR3nt: TGTGCCAGCAGCCCGCTCCCACAAGTTAACTATGGCTACACCTTC
j_gene: TRBJ1-1; len: 14; v_gene: TRBV15; d_gene: TRBD1; abundance: -; CDR3aa: CATIAGQMNTEAFF; CDR3nt: TGTGCCACCATAGCGGGACAGATGAACACTGAAGCTTTCTTT
j_gene: TRBJ2-1; len: 13; v_gene: TRBV5-8; d_gene: TRBD2; abundance: -; CDR3aa: CASSFEREGRQFF; CDR3nt: TGTGCCAGCAGCTTCGAGCGGGAGGGCCGTCAGTTCTTC
j_gene: TRBJ1-1; len: 13; v_gene: TRBV19; d_gene: TRBD1; abundance: once; CDR3aa: CASRSWGRGEAFF; CDR3nt: TGTGCCAGTAGATCTTGGGGCAGGGGGGAAGCTTTCTTT
j_gene: TRBJ2-5; len: 14; v_gene: TRBV9; d_gene: -; abundance: -; CDR3aa: CASSPDGNQETQYF; CDR3nt: TGTGCCAGCAGCCCGGACGGCAACCAAGAGACCCAGTACTTC
j_gene: TRBJ2-2; len: 13; v_gene: TRBV12-3/TRBV12-4; d_gene: -; abundance: -; CDR3aa: CASSFGMAGELFF; CDR3nt: TGTGCCAGCAGTTTTGGAATGGCCGGGGAGCTGTTTTTT
j_gene: TRBJ2-7; len: 14; v_gene: TRBV18; d_gene: -; abundance: once; CDR3aa: CASSPGGSTYEQYF; CDR3nt: TGTGCCAGCTCACCGGGAGGATCGACGTACGAGCAGTACTTC
j_gene: TRBJ2-3; len: 16; v_gene: TRBV14; d_gene: TRBD2; abundance: -; CDR3aa: CASSQAGLAGGNTQYF; CDR3nt: TGTGCCAGCAGCCAAGCCGGACTAGCGGGAGGGAATACGCAGTATTTT
j_gene: TRBJ2-1; len: 15; v_gene: TRBV15; d_gene: TRBD2; abundance: -; CDR3aa: CATSRGLAGRNEQFF; CDR3nt: TGTGCCACCAGCAGAGGACTAGCGGGGCGGAATGAGCAGTTCTTC
j_gene: TRBJ2-1; len: 13; v_gene: TRBV18; d_gene: -; abundance: -; CDR3aa: CASSLLPRPEQFF; CDR3nt: TGTGCCAGCTCACTCCTGCCCAGGCCTGAGCAGTTCTTC
j_gene: TRBJ1-2; len: 16; v_gene: TRBV6-5; d_gene: -; abundance: -; CDR3aa: CASSLSTRIINYGYTF; CDR3nt: TGTGCCAGCAGTTTATCGACACGGATCATTAACTATGGCTACACCTTC
j_gene: TRBJ2-6; len: 18; v_gene: TRBV9; d_gene: -; abundance: -; CDR3aa: CASSDAPGHLTGANVLTF; CDR3nt: TGTGCCAGCAGCGATGCTCCGGGACATTTAACTGGGGCCAACGTCCTGACTTTC
j_gene: TRBJ1-1; len: 13; v_gene: TRBV18; d_gene: TRBD1; abundance: -; CDR3aa: CASSNRQGDEAFF; CDR3nt: TGTGCCAGCTCAAATCGACAGGGGGATGAAGCTTTCTTT
j_gene: TRBJ1-4; len: 13; v_gene: TRBV25-1; d_gene: -; abundance: -; CDR3aa: CASTRAQNEKLFF; CDR3nt: TGTGCCAGCACCCGAGCCCAAAATGAAAAACTGTTTTTT
j_gene: TRBJ1-1; len: 12; v_gene: TRBV11-2; d_gene: -; abundance: -; CDR3aa: CASIWMNTEAFF; CDR3nt: TGTGCCAGTATCTGGATGAACACTGAAGCTTTCTTT
j_gene: TRBJ2-7; len: 15; v_gene: TRBV7-8; d_gene: TRBD2; abundance: -; CDR3aa: CASSWTSGGIYEQYF; CDR3nt: TGTGCCAGCAGCTGGACTAGCGGGGGGATCTACGAGCAGTACTTC